A single sample is the source of the 15 T cell receptor beta chains below, sequenced in a study of blood T cells in healthy people across ages. PCR was performed a second time for about 7 to 12 cycles using a sample-barcoded 5' primer and a J-beta primer mix. TCRdb called the 5' RACE reads again in MiXCR, with one record for every CDR3 protein. This sample has 800,000 to 900,000 distinct CDR3 sequences, with around 68% found just once. Sequenced input: blood. These TCRs come from a man younger than 45 in good health.

This clonotype was seen a few times. V gene TRBV4-2 combines with J gene TRBJ2-3, with D maybe TRBD2 (5 bases). V was pared by 10 bases and J by 0 bases, with 14 bases between. Per the germline V gene, CDR1 is LGHNA and CDR2 is YNFKEQ. The CDR3 sequence is 14 residues long. The CDR3 reads CATLVGESTDTQYF. The CDR3 DNA follows: TGTGCCACCCTTGTGGGAGAAAGCACAGATACGCAGTATTTT.

This clonotype was recorded at least ten times. The chain employs TRBV12-3 or TRBV12-4 and TRBJ2-5; D not resolved. V dropped 6 bases and J dropped 3 bases, with 5 bases sitting between them. The CDR3 extends over 11 amino acids. DNA of the CDR3: TGTGCCAGCAGCTTAAAAGAGACCCAGTACTTC. Its protein is CASSLKETQYF.

The CDR3 protein is CAIKGRTGTAGNTIYF. The CDR3 DNA follows: TGTGCCATCAAGGGCCGAACAGGGACGGCTGGAAACACCATATATTTT. The chain recombines TRBV10-3 with TRBJ1-3, with D maybe TRBD1 (6 bases). In germline, CDR1 is ENHRY, CDR2 SYGVKD. The CDR3 is made up of 16 amino acids. V lost 7 bases, J lost 2 bases, and 18 bases lay in between.

The chain is built from TRBV9 and TRBJ2-2; 12 bases align to TRBD2. With 0 bases clipped from V and 6 bases from J, the junction kept 9 bases outside the gene matches. CDR1 is SGDLS and CDR2 is YYNGEE in the germline V gene. The CDR3 consists of 18 residues. The CDR3 loop is CASSVVPSGGALAGELFF. DNA for the CDR3: TGTGCCAGCAGCGTAGTGCCTAGCGGGGGGGCTTTGGCCGGGGAGCTGTTTTTT.

The V gene is TRBV6-5, the J gene TRBJ2-7; possibly TRBD2 for D (5 bases). Trimming left V 10 bases short and J 7 bases short, with 17 bases between. Germline V gene lookup returns CDR1 MNHEY and CDR2 SVGAGI. The CDR3 runs to 12 residues. The CDR3 region is CAISSGLGEQYF. Written as DNA, the CDR3 is TGTGCCATATCCAGCGGATTAGGAGAGCAGTACTTC.

The chain recombines TRBV7-2 with TRBJ1-5; no firm D call. Per the germline V gene, CDR1 is SGHTA and CDR2 is FQGNSA. The CDR3 sequence is 15 residues long. Trimming removed 2 bases from V and 7 bases from J, with 15 bases in between. CDR3 bases: TGTGCCAGCAGCTTAAGTACGGCCGCGGGACAGCCCCAGCATTTT. Residues: CASSLSTAAGQPQHF.

This clonotype was detected many times. J is TRBJ2-1 and V is TRBV7-2, with D unclear. This CDR3 comprises 11 residues. Trimming removed 3 bases from V and 3 bases from J, with 0 bases in between. CDR1 and CDR2 from the germline V gene are SGHTA and FQGNSA. DNA of the CDR3: TGTGCCAGCAGCTTCTACAATGAGCAGTTCTTC. This translates into CASSFYNEQFF.

The chain recombines TRBV29-1 with TRBJ1-6; D unresolved. V was trimmed by 4 bases and J by 6 bases, leaving 10 bases between them. The germline V gene encodes CDR1 SQVTM and CDR2 ANQGSEA. The CDR3 consists of 13 residues. DNA for the CDR3: TGCAGCGTTGGGACCGACTTTAATTCACCCCTCCACTTT. Translating it yields CSVGTDFNSPLHF.

The table lists this clonotype with a few counts. The chain uses TRBV6-1 and TRBJ2-3, with 8 bases lining up with TRBD1. The CDR3 runs 14 residues. Germline V CDR1 and CDR2: MNHNS, SASEGT. V shed 6 bases, J shed 1 base, and the junction held 3 bases outside the gene matches. DNA of the CDR3: TGTGCCAGCAGAATGGGACAGGGCACAGATACGCAGTATTTT. This codes for CASRMGQGTDTQYF.

In nucleotides, the CDR3 is TGTGCCAGCAGCCAACCGGGACTAGCGACCTTGGGTGTGGATACGCAGTATTTT. Encoded protein: CASSQPGLATLGVDTQYF. The J gene is TRBJ2-3, the V gene TRBV7-9; 10 nucleotides align to TRBD2. This CDR3 has 18 amino acids. Germline CDR1 and CDR2: SEHNR and FQNEAQ (reference sequence). Trimming at V came to 5 bases and at J to 6 bases, leaving 17 bases not matched to a gene.

The J gene is TRBJ2-7, the V gene TRBV1; the table's D gene call, TRBD1, was not cross checked with the DNA. TRBV1 is a pseudogene segment. This CDR3 region has 16 residues. The CDR3 DNA sequence: TGCACCAGCAGCCAAGATCGAGGCGCGGATCCCTACGAGCAGTACTTC. Encoded protein: CTSSQDRGADPYEQYF.

This clonotype was seen a few times. The CDR3 protein is CSARDLGTGISYEQYF. The CDR3 DNA reads TGCAGTGCTAGAGATCTAGGGACAGGGATCAGCTACGAGCAGTACTTC. The chain combines TRBV20-1 with TRBJ2-7, with 9 positions matching TRBD1. Germline V gene data show CDR1 as DFQATT and CDR2 as SNEGSKA (reference sequence). The V segment lost 0 bases and the J segment 3 bases; nucleotides outside the gene matches: 9. This CDR3 is 16 amino acids long.

The J gene is TRBJ2-4, the V gene TRBV28, with 8 bases identical to TRBD1. After removal of 5 bases from V and 0 bases from J, the junction contained 6 bases not matched to a gene. The germline gives CDR1 MDHEN, CDR2 SYDVKM. The length of the CDR3 is 16 residues. Here the CDR3 reads CASSPYRGLAKNIQYF. In DNA, the CDR3 is TGTGCCAGCAGTCCCTACAGGGGGTTAGCCAAAAACATTCAGTACTTC.

V and J are TRBV4-2 and TRBJ2-3, with TRBD1 as a possible D gene (5 bases). The V end was cut by 0 bases, the J end by 3 bases, with 13 bases between. Germline CDR1 LGHNA, CDR2 YNFKEQ. The CDR3 is 16 amino acids. CDR3 residues: CASSQDVGDRTDTQYF. CDR3 nucleotide sequence: TGTGCCAGCAGCCAAGATGTAGGGGATAGGACAGATACGCAGTATTTT.

This rearrangement joins TRBV29-1 to TRBJ2-7; the match to TRBD2 covers 7 bases. CDR1 and CDR2 (germline): SQVTM, ANQGSEA. This CDR3 has 11 amino acids. Trimming took 6 bases from V and 6 from J; bases not matched to a gene: 5. CDR3 in DNA: TGCAGCGTGGGAGGGGATGGCGAGCAGTACTTC. Translating gives CSVGGDGEQYF.